This T cell receptor beta chain was retrieved from a study of blood T cell repertoires in COVID-19. Assay used: immunoSEQ multiplex PCR; TCRdb lists only in-frame clones, some missing. The table has 300,000 to 400,000 clones, roughly 90% seen once. CDR1 and CDR2 from the germline V gene are SGHTA and FQGNSA. The CDR3 totals 15 residues. The V gene end was trimmed by 5 bases and the J gene end by 0 bases; junction bases not matched to a gene: 4. The TCR was taken from a woman in her twenties or thirties with acute COVID-19. The chain carries TRBV7-2 and TRBJ2-1; 7 nucleotides match TRBD1. The material sequenced was PBMCs or T cells enriched from blood (not recorded which). DNA of the CDR3: TGTGCCAGCAGCACGACAGGGACCTCCTACAATGAGCAGTTCTTC. Translation: CASSTTGTSYNEQFF.